The 29 T cell receptor beta chains reported below all come from one sample, sequenced in a study of shared clonotypes between healthy human individuals. Method: immunoSEQ multiplex PCR; TCRdb's copy keeps in-frame clones and lacks some. The sample carries about 980,000 clones, more than 75% recorded once. What was sequenced was memory CD4+ T cells sorted from blood. This sample's subset: CD45RA-negative fraction. The receptors were gathered from a man aged 18 to 29 in good health.

The CDR3 DNA is TGTGCCAGCAGCTTGGACAGATTAGGCAATCAGCCCCAGCATTTT. The encoded protein is CASSLDRLGNQPQHF. V gene TRBV7-2 combines with J gene TRBJ1-5; D is perhaps TRBD1 (6 bases). The CDR3 covers 15 residues. Trimming cost V 3 bases and J 2 bases, with 11 bases left between them. In germline, CDR1 is SGHTA, CDR2 FQGNSA. The variable domain in full, with the rest retrieved from reference TRBV7-2 and TRBJ1-5, is GAGVSQSPSNKVTEKGKDVELRCDPISGHTALYWYRQSLGQGLEFLIYFQGNSAPDKSGLPSDRFSAERTGGSVSTLTIQRTQQEDSAVYLCASSLDRLGNQPQHFGDGTRLSIL.

The rearrangement links TRBV29-1 to TRBJ1-2; maybe TRBD1 (6 bases). From germline, CDR1 is SQVTM and CDR2 ANQGSEA. V was clipped by 4 bases and J by 8 bases, with 11 bases between them. The CDR3 is 11 residues long. The CDR3 bases are TGCAGCGTTGGTGACAGGAACGGCTACACCTTC. It yields the protein CSVGDRNGYTF.

In this sample, this clone turned up many times. The chain couples TRBV7-2 to TRBJ2-1, with D perhaps matching TRBD1 or TRBD2 (5 bases each). The CDR3 loop spans 15 amino acids. Germline values: CDR1 SGHTA, CDR2 FQGNSA. Trimming cost V 1 base and J 8 bases, with 15 bases left between them. The CDR3 DNA follows: TGTGCCAGCAGCTTAGTGGGACGCTTGTGGGATGAGCAGTTCTTC. Its protein product is CASSLVGRLWDEQFF.

For this clone: Other DNA sequences of this sample code for an identical CDR3. This sequence joins TRBV18 and TRBJ2-3; D unclear. Germline lookup yields CDR1 KGHSH and CDR2 LQKENI. Trimming cost V 2 bases and J 0 bases, with 3 bases left between them. The CDR3 length is 13 residues. The CDR3 DNA sequence: TGTGCCAGCTCACCAACTAGCACAGATACGCAGTATTTT. Amino acid sequence: CASSPTSTDTQYF.

J is TRBJ2-3 and V is TRBV11-3; 8 nucleotides agree with TRBD1. V lost 2 bases, J lost 2 bases, and 0 bases stayed unmatched. Germline loops: CDR1 SGHNT, CDR2 YENEEA. The CDR3 length is 14 residues. CDR3 in DNA: TGTGCCAGCAGCTTACAGGGGGCCACAGATACGCAGTATTTT. Its translation: CASSLQGATDTQYF. The full variable domain, in which reference TRBV11-3 and TRBJ2-3 provide the parts outside the CDR3, is EAGVVQSPRYKIIEKKQPVAFWCNPISGHNTLYWYLQNLGQGPELLIRYENEEAVDDSQLPKDRFSAERLKGVDSTLKIQPAELGDSAVYLCASSLQGATDTQYFGPGTRLTVL.

V and J are TRBV5-4 and TRBJ1-1; D gene ambiguous. The CDR3 totals 13 residues. CDR1 and CDR2 from the germline V gene are SGHNT and YYREEE (reference sequence). V dropped 0 bases and J dropped 3 bases, with 6 bases sitting between them. The CDR3 here is CASSLDGYTEAFF. The DNA for the CDR3 is TGTGCCAGCAGCTTGGATGGTTACACTGAAGCTTTCTTT.

This clone was found a few times. The chain recombines TRBV6-5 with TRBJ1-1; D ambiguous. This CDR3 is built from 15 residues. Per the germline V gene, CDR1 is MNHEY and CDR2 is SVGAGI. Trimming pared 0 bases from V and 0 bases from J, leaving 8 bases between. DNA of the CDR3: TGTGCCAGCAGTTACTCCACCACACTGAACACTGAAGCTTTCTTT. Translation: CASSYSTTLNTEAFF.

The gene calls are TRBV18 and TRBJ2-1, with D unresolved. V shed 5 bases and J shed 5 bases, with 13 bases lying between them. Germline values: CDR1 KGHSH, CDR2 LQKENI. This CDR3 is built from 14 residues. This CDR3 reads CASSLQAFNNEQFF. DNA of the CDR3: TGTGCCAGCTCATTGCAGGCTTTCAACAATGAGCAGTTCTTC.

V gene TRBV5-1 combines with J gene TRBJ2-7, with D possibly being TRBD2 (5 bases). The CDR3 has 14 residues. V was pared by 4 bases and J by 2 bases, with 13 bases between. CDR1 is SGHRS, CDR2 YFSETQ, per germline. CDR3 bases: TGCGCCAGCAGCCCGGGAACAAAAACCTACGAGCAGTACTTC. This sequence encodes CASSPGTKTYEQYF.

Here the CDR3 reads CASSFGQINEKLFF. The CDR3 nucleotides are TGTGCCAGCAGCTTCGGACAGATTAATGAAAAACTGTTTTTT. The J gene is TRBJ1-4, the V gene TRBV5-6; tentative D call: TRBD1 (6 bases). The germline V gene encodes CDR1 SGHDT and CDR2 YYEEEE. The CDR3 is 14 amino acids. V lost 2 bases, J lost 4 bases, and 9 bases lay in between.

The genes are TRBV11-2 and TRBJ2-7; 9 positions agree with TRBD2. J was trimmed by 5 bases and V by 1 base; bases with no gene match: 3. Germline loops: CDR1 SGHAT, CDR2 FQNNGV. The CDR3 contains 14 residues. This CDR3 is CASSLARTSDEQYF. The CDR3 coding sequence is TGTGCCAGCAGCTTAGCGAGGACTAGCGACGAGCAGTACTTC.

The gene calls are TRBV19 and TRBJ2-7; D is possibly TRBD2 (5 bases). The V gene lost 1 base and the J gene lost 6 bases, with 16 bases spanning the gap. The CDR3 has 15 residues. Germline values: CDR1 LNHDA, CDR2 SQIVND (reference sequence). CDR3 coding DNA: TGTGCCAGTAGTATAGTTGGCTCGGGGTTGAGCGAGCAGTACTTC. It codes for CASSIVGSGLSEQYF.

The chain couples TRBV7-2 to TRBJ2-5; D uncertain. V dropped 1 base and J dropped 5 bases, with 11 bases sitting between them. The CDR3 totals 14 residues. CDR1 SGHTA and CDR2 FQGNSA come from the germline V gene. This chain's CDR3 is CASSLDQHAETQYF. CDR3 nucleotide sequence: TGTGCCAGCAGCTTAGACCAACACGCGGAGACCCAGTACTTC.

Here the CDR3 reads CASSTYRGRVPTGELFF. The CDR3 coding sequence is TGTGCCAGTAGTACTTACAGGGGGCGGGTACCCACCGGGGAGCTGTTTTTT. The rearrangement joins TRBV19 to TRBJ2-2; 9 bases agree with TRBD1. The V gene's germline CDR1 is LNHDA and CDR2 SQIVND (reference sequence). Unmatched junction bases numbered 10, after V lost 4 bases and J lost 4 bases. This CDR3 spans 17 amino acids.

This clone has only one observation. The chain has TRBV6-6 and TRBJ2-2, with no clear D. V lost 4 bases and J lost 2, with 5 bases in between. Germline CDR1 MNHNY, CDR2 SVGAGI (reference sequence). The CDR3 spans 13 residues. CDR3 nucleotide sequence: TGTGCCAGCAGTTCATTTAACACCGGGGAGCTGTTTTTT. Its translation: CASSSFNTGELFF.

The rearrangement joins TRBV5-6 to TRBJ1-2, with a tentative D call TRBD1 (6 bases). V was clipped by 0 bases and J by 5 bases, with 17 bases between them. CDR1 and CDR2 from the germline V gene are SGHDT and YYEEEE. This CDR3 region has 16 residues. CDR3 sequence reads: CASSLAKGSGEYGYTF. CDR3 DNA sequence: TGTGCCAGCAGCTTGGCCAAGGGGTCAGGGGAATATGGCTACACCTTC.

This clone was picked up a small number of times. This sequence joins TRBV18 and TRBJ1-1; D remains ambiguous. Germline V CDR1 and CDR2: KGHSH, LQKENI. This CDR3 region has 14 residues. V was cut by 6 bases and J by 4 bases, with 15 bases left in between. Written as DNA, the CDR3 is TGTGCCAGCTCCCCTATCGAGGGAGCCACTGAAGCTTTCTTT. This gives the protein CASSPIEGATEAFF.

The rearrangement joins TRBV4-2 to TRBJ2-7, with TRBD1 matching over 8 bases. CDR1 is LGHNA, CDR2 YNFKEQ, per germline. V lost 1 base to trimming and J lost 4 bases; unmatched junction nucleotides: 15. The CDR3 runs to 18 residues. The CDR3 nucleotides are TGTGCCAGCAGCCAAGTTTCAGGGGGCGCCCCCTTTTCTTACGAGCAGTACTTC. This codes for CASSQVSGGAPFSYEQYF.

Turning to this clone: This sample includes further DNA sequences coding for the same CDR3. The chain combines TRBV18 with TRBJ2-7, with D uncertain. The CDR3 sequence is 13 residues long. V gave up 1 base and J gave up 2 bases, with 6 bases separating them. CDR1 KGHSH and CDR2 LQKENI come from the germline V gene. CDR3 sequence reads: CASSPLATYEQYF. CDR3 nucleotides: TGTGCCAGCTCACCACTAGCTACCTACGAGCAGTACTTC. The whole variable domain, filled in from reference TRBV18 and TRBJ2-7, reads NAGVMQNPRHLVRRRGQEARLRCSPMKGHSHVYWYRQLPEEGLKFMVYLQKENIIDESGMPKERFSAEFPKEGPSILRIQQVVRGDSAAYFCASSPLATYEQYFGPGTRLTVT.

This clone showed up just a few times. This chain uses TRBV10-1 with TRBJ2-1, with TRBD1 identical over 7 bases. Germline CDR1 WNHNN, CDR2 SYGVQD (reference sequence). V lost 6 bases, J lost 10 bases, and 9 bases stayed unmatched. The CDR3 consists of 13 residues. CDR3 coding DNA: TGCGCCAGCAGCCCAAATTCCAGGGGGGAGCAGTTCTTC. Protein sequence: CASSPNSRGEQFF.

The chain links TRBV4-3 to TRBJ1-6; unclear D gene. The germline V gene encodes CDR1 LGHNA and CDR2 YSLEER. V was clipped by 0 bases and J by 9 bases, with 12 bases between them. The CDR3 is made up of 15 amino acids. The CDR3 spells CASSQEADIGSPLHF. CDR3 coding DNA: TGCGCCAGCAGCCAAGAAGCCGATATTGGTTCACCCCTCCACTTT.

CDR3 protein: CASSLGRLVHETQYF. DNA for the CDR3: TGTGCCAGCAGCTTGGGGAGACTTGTACATGAGACCCAGTACTTC. The J gene is TRBJ2-5, the V gene TRBV5-8; D remains ambiguous. Germline V gives CDR1 SGHTS, CDR2 YDEGEE. Between the trimmed V and J ends, which lost 0 bases and 5 bases, there was a span of 14 bases. The CDR3 runs 15 residues.

V is TRBV7-2 and J is TRBJ2-1, with D maybe TRBD2 (6 bases). V was cut by 5 bases and J by 0 bases, with 17 bases left in between. The CDR3 runs to 17 residues. Germline CDR1 and CDR2: SGHTA and FQGNSA. CDR3 coding DNA: TGTGCCAGCAGCCCCTTGGGGACTCTAAGCTCCTACAATGAGCAGTTCTTC. Residues: CASSPLGTLSSYNEQFF.

The V call is TRBV6-4, the J call TRBJ1-2; D is perhaps TRBD1 (5 bases). The CDR3 extends over 13 amino acids. Germline assignment: CDR1 MRHNA and CDR2 SNTAGT. The V end was cut by 5 bases, the J end by 1 base, with 8 bases between. The CDR3 is CASSQDSNYGYTF. DNA of the CDR3: TGTGCCAGCAGTCAAGACAGTAACTATGGCTACACCTTC.

DNA of the CDR3: TGTGCCAGCAGCTTCGGGGGCGAGAACACCATATATTTT. Translating gives CASSFGGENTIYF. The gene calls are TRBV7-8 and TRBJ1-3; D might be TRBD1 (6 bases). The germline V gene encodes CDR1 SGHVS and CDR2 FQNEAQ. Trimming took 3 bases from V and 7 from J, leaving 10 bases between them. The CDR3 length is 13 residues.

The rearrangement links TRBV11-2 to TRBJ1-1; D is possibly TRBD1 (5 bases). This CDR3 has 18 amino acids. V shed 1 base and J shed 0 bases, with 18 bases lying between them. The V gene's germline CDR1 is SGHAT and CDR2 FQNNGV. The CDR3: CASSLVGPTTDMNTEAFF. The CDR3 DNA sequence: TGTGCCAGCAGCTTAGTAGGACCGACGACAGATATGAACACTGAAGCTTTCTTT.

The J gene is TRBJ2-1, the V gene TRBV7-2; 7 nucleotides match TRBD2. The CDR3 has 15 residues. Trimming at V came to 6 bases and at J to 1 base, leaving 6 bases not matched to a gene. CDR1 SGHTA and CDR2 FQGNSA come from the germline V gene. The CDR3 DNA reads TGTGCCAGCAGTTCCAGCGGGATATCCTACAATGAGCAGTTCTTC. It translates to CASSSSGISYNEQFF.

V usage is TRBV2 and J usage is TRBJ1-1, with unresolved D. The CDR3 length is 18 residues. V dropped 7 bases and J dropped 5 bases, with 29 bases sitting between them. The germline gives CDR1 SNHLY, CDR2 FYNNEI. The DNA of the CDR3 is TGTGCCAGCAAACCCCGGTGGGTAGGGTCCGACGGGAAAACTGAAGCTTTCTTT. Residues: CASKPRWVGSDGKTEAFF.

Of note for this clone: With a much larger clone just one base away, this may be a read error. This specimen includes other DNA sequences encoding the same CDR3. V is TRBV6-6 and J is TRBJ1-1; D is ambiguous. Trimming left V 0 bases short and J 1 base short, with 6 bases between. Germline loops: CDR1 MNHNY, CDR2 SVGAGI (reference sequence). CDR3 length: 14 residues. The CDR3 nucleotides are TGTGCCAGCAGTTACTCGGCGGGGAACACTGAAGCTTTCTTT. It specifies CASSYSAGNTEAFF.